The next 21 T cell receptor beta chains were all read from a single sample in a study of CD4 T cells in relation to SARS-CoV-2 and coronaviruses. These receptors have no known antigen. Profiling relied on immunoSEQ multiplex PCR, and the TCRdb table lists in-frame clones only, not all of them. The sample has around 24,000 clones, about 82% seen once. Before the COVID-19 pandemic, during about 2011-2018, CD4+ T cells were taken from unexposed donors. CD4+ T cells were isolated from the cells after more than nine days of culture. Input material: CD4+ T cells from PBMCs, cultured in vitro. The receptor set was obtained from a human donor in good health.

This clone is a singleton in its sample. The chain employs TRBV19 and TRBJ2-5, with TRBD1 as a possible D gene (5 bases). V was pared by 1 base and J by 3 bases, with 9 bases between. CDR1 and CDR2 (germline): LNHDA, SQIVND (reference sequence). This CDR3 region has 14 residues. This CDR3 reads CASSIGTTKETQYF. CDR3 bases: TGTGCCAGTAGTATAGGGACAACTAAAGAGACCCAGTACTTC. The variable domain in full, completed from reference TRBV19 and TRBJ2-5, reads DGGITQSPKYLFRKEGQNVTLSCEQNLNHDAMYWYRQDPGQGLRLIYYSQIVNDFQKGDIAEGYSVSREKKESFPLTVTSAQKNPTAFYLCASSIGTTKETQYFGPGTRLLVL.

Only a few counts were recorded for this clone. The chain combines TRBV4-2 with TRBJ2-1; 11 nucleotides agree with TRBD2. J gave up 6 bases and V 4 bases, and 8 bases lay outside the gene matches. The CDR3 totals 16 residues. CDR1 is LGHNA and CDR2 is YNFKEQ in the germline V gene. CDR3 sequence (DNA): TGTGCCAGCAGCCCCTTAACTAGCGGGAGCCCCAATGAGCAGTTCTTC. This gives the protein CASSPLTSGSPNEQFF.

This rearrangement joins TRBV6-5 to TRBJ1-4, with a tentative D call TRBD1 (5 bases). Trimming shortened V by 2 bases and J by 2 bases, and 9 bases separated the two germline ends. CDR1 and CDR2 from the germline V gene are MNHEY and SVGAGI. This CDR3 region has 15 residues. CDR3 in DNA: TGTGCCAGCAGTTACGCAGGGTTGACTAATGAAAAACTGTTTTTT. Translating it yields CASSYAGLTNEKLFF.

The rearrangement uses TRBV5-1 and TRBJ1-3, with D hard to call. Trimming shortened V by 4 bases and J by 0 bases, and 11 bases separated the two germline ends. Looked up from germline, CDR1 is SGHRS and CDR2 is YFSETQ. The CDR3 length is 15 residues. DNA for the CDR3: TGCGCCAGCAGCCCTGACGGCCGCTCTGGAAACACCATATATTTT. Translating gives CASSPDGRSGNTIYF.

The V gene is TRBV7-7, the J gene TRBJ2-6; unclear D gene. Looked up from germline, CDR1 is SSHAT and CDR2 is FNYEAQ (reference sequence). This CDR3 region has 15 residues. The V end lost 5 bases, the J end lost 0 bases, and 8 bases lay between the germline ends. The CDR3 coding sequence is TGTGCCAGCAGCCCCGGCAGCTCTGGGGCCAACGTCCTGACTTTC. This translates into CASSPGSSGANVLTF.

V gene TRBV5-1 combines with J gene TRBJ1-1; TRBD1 matches 11 bases. Germline CDR1 and CDR2: SGHRS and YFSETQ. J gave up 1 base and V 4 bases, and 9 bases lay outside the gene matches. This CDR3 has 17 amino acids. In nucleotides, the CDR3 is TGCGCCAGCAGCCTCCGAGGACAGGGGGCTGGGAACACTGAAGCTTTCTTT. Translated, it gives CASSLRGQGAGNTEAFF.

For this clone: The junction departs from germline at one end; a sequencing error may be responsible. This chain joins TRBV29-1 and TRBJ2-2; D might be TRBD1 or TRBD2, each matching 6 bases. CDR1 and CDR2 from the germline V gene are SQVTM and ANQGSEA. CDR3 length equals 14 residues. The CDR3 DNA sequence: TGCAGCGTAGAAAGGGGGGTTTTGACCGAGGAGCTGTTTTTT. Encoded protein: CSVERGVLTEELFF.

The rearrangement links TRBV9 to TRBJ2-7; 10 bases are a match to TRBD2. V shed 0 bases and J 5 bases; nucleotides not matched to a gene: 5. Germline V gene sequence: CDR1 SGDLS, CDR2 YYNGEE. The CDR3 is made up of 15 amino acids. Here the CDR3 reads CASSVVASGGDEQYF. The CDR3 bases are TGTGCCAGCAGCGTAGTAGCTAGCGGGGGCGACGAGCAGTACTTC.

The chain links TRBV27 to TRBJ1-6; D gene uncertain. Trimming stripped 5 bases from V and 3 bases from J, with 11 bases between. Germline CDR1 is MNHEY and CDR2 is SMNVEV (reference sequence). CDR3 length: 15 residues. This chain's CDR3 is CASSIQAFYNSPLHF. Written as DNA, the CDR3 is TGTGCCAGCAGTATCCAGGCGTTCTATAATTCACCCCTCCACTTT.

The rearrangement uses TRBV4-2 and TRBJ1-5; D gene unclear. CDR3 length equals 15 residues. Germline CDR1 LGHNA, CDR2 YNFKEQ. V lost 0 bases and J 7 bases, leaving 13 bases between the germline ends. The DNA for the CDR3 is TGTGCCAGCAGCCAAGATTGGGCCGCGGAGCAGCCCCAGCATTTT. Its translation: CASSQDWAAEQPQHF.

The J gene is TRBJ1-2, the V gene TRBV29-1; possible D gene TRBD1, 6 bases. CDR3 length equals 12 residues. From germline, CDR1 is SQVTM and CDR2 ANQGSEA. V gave up 7 bases and J gave up 7 bases, with 16 bases separating them. This CDR3 is CSAPLGAGGYTF. CDR3 nucleotide sequence: TGCAGCGCCCCGCTGGGGGCTGGTGGCTACACCTTC.

The genes are TRBV5-1 and TRBJ2-5; D is unclear. The CDR3 has 11 residues. V was trimmed by 3 bases and J by 4 bases, leaving 4 bases between them. Per the germline V gene, CDR1 is SGHRS and CDR2 is YFSETQ. This chain's CDR3 is CASSSSETQYF. CDR3 in DNA: TGCGCCAGCAGCTCCTCAGAGACCCAGTACTTC.

This chain connects TRBV7-2 to TRBJ2-5; maybe TRBD1 (6 bases). The germline V and J ends were trimmed by 5 bases and 2 bases, with 9 bases remaining between them. The length of the CDR3 is 13 residues. Looked up from germline, CDR1 is SGHTA and CDR2 is FQGNSA. The CDR3 region is CASSRQEQETQYF. CDR3 in DNA: TGTGCCAGCAGCCGACAGGAACAAGAGACCCAGTACTTC.

The chain links TRBV9 to TRBJ2-2; D tentatively fits TRBD1 or TRBD2 (5 bases each). Between the trimmed V and J ends, which lost 1 base and 4 bases, there was a span of 11 bases. The germline V gene has CDR1 SGDLS and CDR2 YYNGEE. CDR3 size: 15 residues. CDR3 sequence: CASSVRGDGTGELFF. As DNA, the CDR3 is TGTGCCAGCAGCGTAAGAGGGGACGGCACCGGGGAGCTGTTTTTT.

The chain's CDR3 is CASSYSIRQGYEQYF. As DNA, the CDR3 is TGTGCCAGCAGTTACTCTATAAGGCAGGGCTACGAGCAGTACTTC. The chain links TRBV6-6 to TRBJ2-7; tentatively, D is TRBD1 (5 bases). The CDR3 runs to 15 residues. The V end was cut by 0 bases, the J end by 3 bases, with 12 bases between. Per germline, CDR1 MNHNY and CDR2 SVGAGI (reference sequence).

CDR3 bases: TGTGCCAGCAGCACAGGGGCGGGCGGCTACACCTTC. Amino acids: CASSTGAGGYTF. The chain uses TRBV11-2 and TRBJ1-2; 7 nucleotides line up with TRBD1. The germline V gene encodes CDR1 SGHAT and CDR2 FQNNGV. The J segment lost 8 bases and the V segment lost 5 bases, leaving 5 bases of the junction unmatched. The CDR3 is 12 residues long.

The chain couples TRBV5-1 to TRBJ1-5, with D possibly TRBD1 on 6 matching bases. Per germline, CDR1 SGHRS and CDR2 YFSETQ. The CDR3 extends over 16 amino acids. Trimming shortened V by 0 bases and J by 0 bases, and 10 bases separated the two germline ends. The CDR3 loop is CASSLGTGFSNQPQHF. The CDR3 bases are TGCGCCAGCAGCTTGGGAACAGGGTTTAGCAATCAGCCCCAGCATTTT.

This chain uses TRBV27 with TRBJ1-5; possibly TRBD1 for D (6 bases). V lost 5 bases to trimming and J lost 6 bases, with 20 bases between them. This CDR3 is 16 amino acids long. Germline CDR1 and CDR2: MNHEY and SMNVEV (reference sequence). For the CDR3, the DNA is TGTGCCAGCAGTCCCCGGACAGTCGTCGATGGTCAGCCCCAGCATTTT. Protein product: CASSPRTVVDGQPQHF.

The chain combines TRBV7-9 with TRBJ1-1, with 8 bases lining up with TRBD1. CDR1 and CDR2 (germline): SEHNR, FQNEAQ (reference sequence). This CDR3 contains 17 residues. The V and J ends lost 0 bases and 0 bases, in that order; junction bases with no gene match: 6. The CDR3 spells CASSLASGGGVNTEAFF. The CDR3 DNA reads TGTGCCAGCAGCTTAGCTTCAGGGGGCGGGGTGAACACTGAAGCTTTCTTT.

This clone showed up just once. The chain carries TRBV11-2 and TRBJ1-1, with 7 bases identical to TRBD1. The CDR3 covers 15 residues. From germline, CDR1 is SGHAT and CDR2 FQNNGV. Trimming cost V 4 bases and J 8 bases; bases outside gene matches: 13. CDR3 region: CASSSDRQGFSEAFF. The CDR3 nucleotides are TGTGCCAGCAGCTCCGATCGACAGGGCTTTTCAGAAGCTTTCTTT.

The chain combines TRBV7-9 with TRBJ1-1, with a possible D match to TRBD1 (6 bases). The ends were cut back, 1 base at V and 3 bases at J, with 12 bases in the middle. This CDR3 is built from 15 residues. Per the germline V gene, CDR1 is SEHNR and CDR2 is FQNEAQ (reference sequence). This chain's CDR3 is CASSLGRGDYTEAFF. Here the CDR3 DNA reads TGTGCCAGCAGCTTAGGTAGGGGGGATTACACTGAAGCTTTCTTT.